These T cell receptor beta chains were read from a single sample in a study of regulatory T cells in long-lasting Graves disease. TCRdb reanalysed the multiplex PCR reads using MiXCR and keeps one entry per CDR3 protein. The sample holds approximately 540,000 distinct CDR3 sequences; approximately 12% are singletons and the top ten take roughly 8.2%. This sample also appeared in a second study, on T cells in Graves' hyperthyroidism and ophthalmopathy.

The sequencing here drew on peripheral blood mononuclear cells (PBMCs), taken at new diagnosis, from a patient treated with antithyroid drugs. Receptors were obtained from a woman aged 25 to 45 with Graves disease. Each CDR3 is given with its conserved first and last residue. Each record gives: J gene, D gene, CDR3 length, V gene, clone size, CDR3 protein, CDR3 DNA. A D gene is named only where the DNA matches it firmly. The size entry is marked missing in some rows and otherwise reads once, few, many or a size class.

TRBJ2-5,TRBD1,15,TRBV5-1,many,CASSSTGTGEETQYF,TGCGCCAGCAGCTCCACCGGGACAGGGGAAGAGACCCAGTACTTC
TRBJ1-5,TRBD1,15,TRBV12-3/TRBV12-4,NA,CASSMTGVSNQPQHF,TGTGCCAGCAGCATGACAGGGGTTAGCAATCAGCCCCAGCATTTT
TRBJ2-1,NA,13,TRBV2,many,CASRQELTNEQFF,TGTGCCAGCAGGCAGGAACTAACAAATGAGCAGTTCTTC
TRBJ1-1,NA,12,TRBV6-1,NA,CASRLRGTEAFF,TGTGCCAGCAGACTCAGGGGCACTGAAGCTTTCTTT
TRBJ1-1,NA,14,TRBV7-2,few,CASSAGPMNTEAFF,TGTGCCAGCAGCGCCGGACCTATGAACACTGAAGCTTTCTTT
TRBJ2-3,TRBD1,17,TRBV4-3,NA,CASSQDITGGVSDTQYF,TGCGCCAGCAGCCAAGATATCACAGGGGGAGTCTCAGATACGCAGTATTTT
TRBJ1-5,NA,16,TRBV6-5,few,CASSYIPGVGNQPQHF,TGTGCCAGCAGTTACATTCCCGGGGTCGGGAATCAGCCCCAGCATTTT
TRBJ1-6,NA,17,TRBV9,NA,CASSSQEGLKGNSPLHF,TGTGCCAGCAGCTCGCAAGAGGGGCTTAAAGGGAATTCACCCCTCCACTTT
TRBJ1-6,NA,14,TRBV10-3,NA,CAISEQQGTSPLHF,TGTGCCATCAGTGAACAGCAGGGAACTTCACCCCTCCACTTT
TRBJ2-7,NA,14,TRBV5-1,many,CASSLAPGAVEQYF,TGCGCCAGCAGCTTGGCTCCGGGAGCGGTCGAGCAGTACTTC
TRBJ1-1,NA,14,TRBV20-1,NA,CSARGGGMNTETFF,TGCAGTGCTAGGGGGGGGGGTATGAACACTGAAACTTTCTTT
TRBJ2-7,TRBD1,16,TRBV3-1,NA,CASSQNPTGYIRGQYF,TGTGCCAGCAGCCAAAATCCGACAGGGTACATAAGAGGGCAGTACTTC
TRBJ2-5,TRBD1,13,TRBV10-3,few,CASQTGGGETQYF,TGTGCCAGTCAAACAGGGGGCGGAGAGACCCAGTACTTC
TRBJ1-4,TRBD1,15,TRBV20-1,many,CSARDPKGAGEKLFF,TGCAGTGCTAGAGACCCGAAGGGGGCCGGTGAAAAACTGTTTTTT
TRBJ1-4,NA,13,TRBV2,many,CASSDYRAGKLFF,TGTGCCAGCAGTGATTATAGGGCGGGCAAACTGTTTTTT
TRBJ2-3,TRBD2,14,TRBV6-2/TRBV6-3,many,CASEPSGSPDTQYF,TGTGCCAGTGAACCTAGCGGGAGTCCAGATACGCAGTATTTT
TRBJ1-4,NA,16,TRBV15,many,CATSRGGGATNEKLFF,TGTGCCACCAGCAGAGGCGGGGGGGCAACTAATGAAAAACTGTTTTTT
TRBJ2-6,TRBD1,17,TRBV28,many,CASSPGQGNAGANVLTF,TGTGCCAGCAGTCCAGGACAGGGCAACGCTGGGGCCAACGTCCTGACTTTC
TRBJ1-2,NA,13,TRBV9,many,CASSVRQHYGYTF,TGTGCCAGCAGCGTCCGACAGCACTATGGCTACACCTTC
TRBJ2-1,TRBD1,11,TRBV29-1,few,CSVGQGREQFF,TGCAGCGTTGGACAGGGGCGTGAGCAGTTCTTC
TRBJ1-1,NA,15,TRBV7-9,NA,CTSSPRGQGYTGAFF,TGTACCAGCAGCCCAAGAGGTCAGGGATATACAGGGGCTTTCTTT
TRBJ1-5,NA,14,TRBV2,many,CASSTDPSNQPQHF,TGTGCCAGCAGTACGGATCCTTCCAATCAGCCCCAGCATTTT
TRBJ2-7,NA,14,TRBV6-1,NA,CASSRQLTSYEQYF,TGTGCCAGCAGTCGACAGTTAACCTCCTACGAGCAGTACTTC